The 11 T cell receptor beta chains listed next were all sequenced from one sample in a study of blood T cell repertoires in COVID-19. Profiled with immunoSEQ multiplex PCR; TCRdb holds only in-frame clones, not every one. The sample holds approximately 230,000 clones; around 88% are singletons and the top ten take approximately 1.4%. The specimen was peripheral blood. The receptors here all came from a man older than 75 with acute or convalescent COVID-19.

This sequence joins TRBV6-5 and TRBJ2-7; tentatively, D is TRBD2 (5 bases). V shed 5 bases and J shed 6 bases, with 11 bases lying between them. CDR3 length equals 12 residues. CDR1 is MNHEY, CDR2 SVGAGI, per germline. For the CDR3, the DNA is TGTGCCAGCAGTACTGGAGGATTCGAGCAGTACTTC. This gives the protein CASSTGGFEQYF.

The chain combines TRBV3-1 (or the pseudogene TRBV3-2) with TRBJ2-5, with a possible D match to TRBD2 (6 bases). Looked up from germline, CDR1 is LGHDT and CDR2 is YNNKEL (reference sequence). The ends were cut back, 0 bases at V and 2 bases at J, with 13 bases in the middle. The length of the CDR3 is 16 residues. In DNA, the CDR3 is TGTGCCAGCAGCCAAGATCGGGGGACCCCTCAAGAGACCCAGTACTTC. Its protein is CASSQDRGTPQETQYF.

The genes are TRBV4-1 and TRBJ2-3; TRBD2 might be the D (6 bases). The length of the CDR3 is 15 residues. Germline loops: CDR1 MGHRA, CDR2 YSYEKL. V was pared by 0 bases and J by 4 bases, with 11 bases between. CDR3 sequence: CASSQDATSADTQYF. DNA for the CDR3: TGCGCCAGCAGCCAAGATGCGACTAGTGCAGATACGCAGTATTTT.

On this clone itself: The germline gene is not matched at one end of the junction; a read error may be the cause. The gene calls are TRBV7-7 and TRBJ2-3, with TRBD2 identical over 12 bases. The germline CDR1 and CDR2 sequences are SSHAT and FNYEAQ (reference sequence). This CDR3 has 16 residues. This chain's CDR3 is CASSPSGRASPDTQYF. The CDR3 DNA reads as TGTGCTAGCAGCCCTAGCGGGAGGGCCTCCCCAGATACGCAGTATTTT.

The chain is built from TRBV5-1 and TRBJ2-1; 12 bases agree with TRBD1. Germline V gene sequence: CDR1 SGHRS, CDR2 YFSETQ. Trimming cost V 3 bases and J 6 bases; bases outside gene matches: 10. This CDR3 has 17 residues. In nucleotides, the CDR3 is TGCGCCAGCAGCTACCGGGACAGGGGGCGGCGTGTCAATGAGCAGTTCTTC. Translating it yields CASSYRDRGRRVNEQFF.

The chain has TRBV7-8 and TRBJ2-2, with D maybe TRBD1 (6 bases). Trimming took 2 bases from V and 6 from J, leaving 7 bases between them. This CDR3 comprises 13 residues. CDR1 SGHVS and CDR2 FQNEAQ come from the germline V gene. The CDR3 DNA reads as TGTGCCAGCAGCTTACAGGGGTCCGGGGAGCTGTTTTTT. Its translation: CASSLQGSGELFF. The variable domain in full, completed from reference TRBV7-8 and TRBJ2-2, reads GAGVSQSPRYKVAKRGQDVALRCDPISGHVSLFWYQQALGQGPEFLTYFQNEAQLDKSGLPSDRFFAERPEGSVSTLKIQRTQQEDSAVYLCASSLQGSGELFFGEGSRLTVL.

The V call is TRBV6-5, the J call TRBJ2-2; 8 bases are shared with TRBD1. V shed 6 bases and J 7 bases; nucleotides not matched to a gene: 10. The CDR3 is made up of 15 amino acids. Germline-derived CDR1 and CDR2 are MNHEY and SVGAGI. CDR3 amino acids: CASRPGQALGGELFF. The CDR3 nucleotides read TGTGCCAGCAGGCCGGGACAGGCATTGGGCGGGGAGCTGTTTTTT.

The chain's CDR3 is CASSSTPGLQETQYF. The DNA of the CDR3 is TGTGCCAGCAGCTCGACTCCGGGACTACAAGAGACCCAGTACTTC. This sequence joins TRBV11-2 and TRBJ2-5, with 7 bases matching TRBD2. Trimming cost V 4 bases and J 2 bases; bases outside gene matches: 7. The CDR3 has 15 amino acids. Per germline, CDR1 SGHAT and CDR2 FQNNGV.

The genes are TRBV19 and TRBJ2-3; 10 bases line up with TRBD2. The CDR3 sequence is 12 residues long. V lost 2 bases, J lost 14 bases, and 4 bases stayed unmatched. Germline assignment: CDR1 LNHDA and CDR2 SQIVND (reference sequence). CDR3 sequence: CASSILAGAPYF. CDR3 coding DNA: TGTGCCAGTAGTATACTAGCGGGGGCCCCGTATTTT.

The V call is TRBV7-2, the J call TRBJ2-3, with 12 positions matching TRBD2. Per the germline V gene, CDR1 is SGHTA and CDR2 is FQGNSA. V lost 5 bases, J lost 5 bases, and 8 bases stayed unmatched. The CDR3 sequence is 16 residues long. CDR3 coding DNA: TGTGCCAGCAGCGGATCTAGCGGGAGGGCGGGAGATACGCAGTATTTT. Protein sequence: CASSGSSGRAGDTQYF.

This chain joins TRBV5-1 and TRBJ1-5, with 10 bases lining up with TRBD1. CDR1 and CDR2 from the germline V gene are SGHRS and YFSETQ. With 3 bases clipped from V and 4 bases from J, the junction kept 1 base outside the gene matches. CDR3 length: 14 residues. The CDR3: CASSSGQGNQPQHF. The CDR3 region has the DNA TGCGCCAGCAGCTCGGGACAGGGGAATCAGCCCCAGCATTTT. The whole variable domain, filled in from reference TRBV5-1 and TRBJ1-5, reads KAGVTQTPRYLIKTRGQQVTLSCSPISGHRSVSWYQQTPGQGLQFLFEYFSETQRNKGNFPGRFSGRQFSNSRSEMNVSTLELGDSALYLCASSSGQGNQPQHFGDGTRLSIL.